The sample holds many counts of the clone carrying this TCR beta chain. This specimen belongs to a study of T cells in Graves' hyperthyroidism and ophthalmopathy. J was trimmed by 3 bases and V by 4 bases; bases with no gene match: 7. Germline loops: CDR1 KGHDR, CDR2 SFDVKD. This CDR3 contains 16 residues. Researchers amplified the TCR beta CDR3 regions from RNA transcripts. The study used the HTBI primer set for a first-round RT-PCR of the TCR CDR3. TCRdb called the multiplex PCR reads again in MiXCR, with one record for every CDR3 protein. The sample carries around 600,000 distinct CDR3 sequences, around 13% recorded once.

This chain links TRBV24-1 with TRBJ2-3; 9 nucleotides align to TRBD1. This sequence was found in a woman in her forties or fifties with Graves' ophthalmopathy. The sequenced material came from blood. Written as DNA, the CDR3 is TGTGCCACCAGTGACTGGGACAGGGAAGGGACAGATACGCAGTATTTT. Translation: CATSDWDREGTDTQYF.